This TCR beta chain was identified during a study of OX40 agonist ivuxolimab in advanced cancers. General study findings and limits: Low levels of normalized T-cell clonal expansion also appeared in some nonresponders.

V was pared by 1 base and J by 8 bases, with 7 bases of the junction left unmatched. The V gene's germline CDR1 is SGHRS and CDR2 YFSETQ. This CDR3 spans 15 amino acids. Assay used: immunoSEQ multiplex PCR; TCRdb lists only in-frame clones, some missing. The table lists around 69,000 clones, about 83% of them singletons. Points on this clone: The antigen is not known.

The receptor's source is an adult with an advanced solid tumor such as melanoma, head and neck, liver or kidney cancer. This chain connects TRBV5-1 to TRBJ2-1; 9 positions agree with TRBD2. Sequenced here: CD4+ or CD8+ T cells sorted from blood, sampled in a trial of the OX40 agonist ivuxolimab. This chain's CDR3 is CASSLLAGGPHEQFF. Here the CDR3 DNA reads TGCGCCAGCAGCTTGTTGGCGGGGGGGCCCCATGAGCAGTTCTTC. Together with reference TRBV5-1 and TRBJ2-1, the CDR3 gives the full variable domain: KAGVTQTPRYLIKTRGQQVTLSCSPISGHRSVSWYQQTPGQGLQFLFEYFSETQRNKGNFPGRFSGRQFSNSRSEMNVSTLELGDSALYLCASSLLAGGPHEQFFGPGTRLTVL.